This is a list of T cell receptor beta chains from one sample in a study of monozygotic twins with inflammatory bowel disease. TCRdb re-called the 5' RACE reads, yielding one record per CDR3 amino acid sequence without DNA. The sample has around 150,000 distinct CDR3 sequences. Specimen: blood. The origin of the receptors is a human donor with ulcerative colitis or Crohn's disease, or a healthy co-twin of an affected twin (not recorded which). The CDR3 runs from the conserved cysteine through the conserved F or W.

V gene	J gene	CDR3 length	CDR3 protein
TRBV10-3	TRBJ2-7	14	CAISESGRGYEQYF
TRBV19	TRBJ2-2	19	CASSIGGLAGGPDTGELFF
TRBV28	TRBJ2-7	18	CASSLWGGTSGYSYEQYF
TRBV7-9	TRBJ2-3	14	CASSPGQGRDTQYF
TRBV12-3/TRBV12-4	TRBJ2-5	14	CASSFGLSEGTQYF
TRBV4-2	TRBJ1-6	14	CASSLTGSVAPLHF
TRBV4-3	TRBJ2-7	15	CASSLRTGHTYEQYF
TRBV4-1	TRBJ2-1	16	CASSQGTSGGINEQFF
TRBV28	TRBJ2-7	13	CASSLWRAYEQYF
TRBV20-1	TRBJ1-1	11	CSASQKPEAFF
TRBV10-3	TRBJ2-5	15	CAISGTGPSQETQYF
TRBV5-1	TRBJ2-1	14	CASSFTGLRGEQFF
TRBV11-2	TRBJ2-2	17	CASSRGLAREHVGELFF
TRBV7-2	TRBJ1-1	14	CASSLLGGGTEAFF
TRBV3-1	TRBJ2-3	16	CASSQDWDRVSDTQYF
TRBV20-1	TRBJ2-7	14	CSAKGLAVLGEQYF
TRBV15	TRBJ1-2	15	CATSRVRQGAYGYTF
TRBV10-3	TRBJ2-3	14	CAISPGSTTDTQYF
TRBV18	TRBJ2-7	15	CASSLGRTGNYEQYF
TRBV7-8	TRBJ1-1	13	CASSRVSNTEAFF
TRBV5-1	TRBJ2-2	16	CASSSGLAGEIGELFF
TRBV12-3/TRBV12-4	TRBJ1-2	17	CASNPRPGEGEGYGYTF
TRBV5-1	TRBJ1-5	14	CASTSDSGNQPQHF
TRBV7-8	TRBJ2-3	15	CASSLSGTAADTQYF
TRBV12-3/TRBV12-4	TRBJ2-7	13	CASSPHAKGEQYF
TRBV5-1	TRBJ1-1	16	CASSFGTGNMNTEAFF
TRBV20-1	TRBJ2-7	14	CSAGGGTGINEQYF
TRBV3-1	TRBJ2-5	11	CATARGETQYF
TRBV3-1	TRBJ2-5	13	CASSQGVQETQYF
TRBV18	TRBJ1-5	14	CASSPLGSGEPQHF
TRBV6-5	TRBJ2-3	12	CASSRQGTTQYF
TRBV5-4	TRBJ2-7	16	CASSPGGDSYSYEQYF
TRBV5-1	TRBJ2-1	15	CASSNLGGGDREQFF
TRBV7-2	TRBJ2-2	15	CASSRGGTNTGELFF
TRBV5-5	TRBJ2-2	15	CASSLQCCNTGELFF
TRBV29-1	TRBJ1-1	13	CSVRNRVNTEAFF
TRBV13	TRBJ2-2	18	CASSLKTPGVPNTGELFF